The entry that follows covers one TCR beta chain sequence. This clone appeared a single time. Its antigen specificity is not known. No base qualities exist here, and no much larger clone lies one base off it. These data are taken from a study of blood T cell repertoires in COVID-19 (dated by TCRdb to the early 2020s). At the level of the whole study: Collaborator samples came from the United States, Italy and Spain and covered acute and convalescent phases of COVID-19. The repertoires were released in a freely available public database intended as a resource for research on the immune response to SARS-CoV-2. Deeply sampled blood TCRbeta repertoires from subjects exposed to, actively infected with, or recovered from COVID-19 were included in the dataset. The samples were drawn from two sources: the first 160 participants of the ongoing ImmuneRACE study, and 1,254 subjects contributed by 6 global collaborators. The sample metadata nearly always contained a de-identified subject ID, COVID-19 status, age in years and sex. Where HLA class I and class II types were available, the types were taken from metadata supplied by the sample provider, not from assay-based typing. The material from the prospective study consisted of cDNA or gDNA derived from T cells, B-cell-depleted T cells, or PBMCs.

The collaborating institutions used their own protocols to collect whole blood in K2EDTA tubes. For TCRbeta analysis, collaborators shipped samples as frozen whole blood, isolated PBMCs, or DNA extracted from either of those sample types. V ends up 9 bases short and J 6 bases short, with an unmatched junction base count of 5. There are 14 amino acids in the CDR3, from cysteine to phenylalanine inclusive. Only the CDR3 part of the read is kept: 42 bases, read in frame from the first base. CDR1 KGHDR and CDR2 SFDVKD are derived from the germline V gene. TCRbeta CDR3 regions were amplified from genomic DNA by means of the immunoSEQ Assay, a bias-controlled multiplex PCR. On the study's bioinformatics: The number of nucleated cells in each sample was estimated from the amplification of reference gene primers within the assay. To quantify the absolute abundance of each unique TCRbeta CDR3 rearrangement, sequence reads were collapsed and filtered. For each sample, productive Simpson clonality was calculated as the square root of Simpson's diversity index over productive rearrangements. In its TCRdb copy, this immuneACCESS table keeps in-frame sequences only and misses some clones. Where compared with another copy, unresolved V genes explain less than half of these, and the others have no known cause. The V and J calls and clone size are taken from that table; D and trimming were inferred from the DNA. Across this sample there are around 140,000 clones, with roughly 84% seen only once. The top ten clonotypes cover about 1.5% of the sample.

Study-level results and caveats: Clinical and demographic metadata were provided uncurated, with the amount varying by source and participant.

The chain is assembled from TRBV24-1 and TRBJ2-2; TRBD1 agrees with 11 junctional bases. The TCR comes from a man between 60 and 75 years old with acute or convalescent COVID-19. The sequencing input was peripheral blood. The CDR3 loop reads CATDRTGGPGELFF. Read as DNA, the sequence is TGTGCCACCGATAGGACAGGGGGCCCCGGGGAGCTGTTTTTT.